A single sample is the source of the 23 T cell receptor beta chains below, sequenced in a study of control samples from healthy donors and cancer patients. Clones were read by immunoSEQ multiplex PCR, and TCRdb kept only the in-frame ones, dropping some. The sample includes just over 150,000 clones, 85% to 90% seen only once; the top ten take 9.5% to 15%. The specimen was blood. The receptors were gathered from a man aged 25 to 45 in good health.

V and J are TRBV6-5 and TRBJ1-1; D perhaps matches TRBD1 (6 bases). Germline CDR1 and CDR2: MNHEY and SVGAGI. V lost 7 bases, J lost 6 bases, and 12 bases lay in between. The CDR3 runs to 12 residues. The CDR3 DNA reads as TGTGCCAGCAACGGGGGGCCCGCTGAAGCTTTCTTT. Amino acids: CASNGGPAEAFF.

The genes are TRBV28 and TRBJ2-6; D is undetermined. Trimming left V 7 bases short and J 1 base short, with 8 bases between. Germline V gene sequence: CDR1 MDHEN, CDR2 SYDVKM. The CDR3 spans 14 residues. The CDR3: CASKLLSGANVLTF. CDR3 DNA: TGTGCCAGCAAACTGCTATCTGGGGCCAACGTCCTGACTTTC.

V is TRBV7-9 and J is TRBJ2-1; the D call may be TRBD1 or TRBD2 (5 bases each). Trimming stripped 5 bases from V and 10 bases from J, with 21 bases between. The germline V gene has CDR1 SEHNR and CDR2 FQNEAQ (reference sequence). This CDR3 spans 15 amino acids. CDR3 in DNA: TGTGCCAGCAGCCCTATGCAGGGAGCCGCTCAGGAGCAGTTCTTC. This encodes CASSPMQGAAQEQFF.

This clone was detected once. The chain is built from TRBV5-6 and TRBJ2-1; D is ambiguous. Germline CDR1 SGHDT, CDR2 YYEEEE. The V end was cut by 0 bases, the J end by 0 bases, with 7 bases between. CDR3 size: 15 residues. The CDR3 DNA sequence: TGTGCCAGCAGCTTGGAGGGTCGCTCCTACAATGAGCAGTTCTTC. As protein: CASSLEGRSYNEQFF.

The genes are TRBV2 and TRBJ1-3; weak D call: TRBD1 (5 bases). CDR1 SNHLY and CDR2 FYNNEI come from the germline V gene. Trimming took off 4 bases at V and 1 base at J, with 8 bases between the two ends. CDR3 length equals 14 residues. CDR3 nucleotide sequence: TGTGCCAGCAGTGGGACAACGTCTGGAAACACCATATATTTT. The encoded protein is CASSGTTSGNTIYF.

The chain is built from TRBV7-7 and TRBJ2-6; D remains unclear. Trimming took 8 bases from V and 2 from J, leaving 16 bases between them. CDR1 is SSHAT, CDR2 FNYEAQ, per germline (reference sequence). The CDR3 is 16 residues long. This CDR3 is CASGPGSSAGANVLTF. The CDR3 DNA follows: TGTGCCAGCGGGCCCGGGTCCTCCGCTGGGGCCAACGTCCTGACTTTC. The variable domain in full, completed from reference TRBV7-7 and TRBJ2-6, reads GAGVSQSPRYKVTKRGQDVTLRCDPISSHATLYWYQQALGQGPEFLTYFNYEAQPDKSGLPSDRFSAERPEGSISTLTIQRTEQRDSAMYRCASGPGSSAGANVLTFGAGSRLTVL.

Remarks on this clone: The DNA is left out, because the CDR3 cannot be placed on it with certainty; the CDR3 is given as TCRdb lists it. The chain joins TRBV5-6 to TRBJ1-5; the table's D call, TRBD1, was not checked against the DNA. The CDR3 contains 16 residues when both ends are counted. Germline V CDR1 and CDR2: SGHDT, YYEEEE. The CDR3 is CASSSTLGTGDQPQHF.

The chain links TRBV7-9 to TRBJ1-4; D is perhaps TRBD1 (5 bases). The CDR3 has 13 amino acids. Germline V gives CDR1 SEHNR, CDR2 FQNEAQ (reference sequence). V dropped 5 bases and J dropped 3 bases, with 7 bases sitting between them. Here the CDR3 reads CASSTGANEKLFF. CDR3 DNA sequence: TGTGCCAGCAGCACAGGTGCTAATGAAAAACTGTTTTTT.

This clone was seen only once. The gene calls are TRBV19 and TRBJ2-2; possibly TRBD1 or TRBD2 for D (5 bases each). The CDR3 runs 15 residues. Germline lookup yields CDR1 LNHDA and CDR2 SQIVND (reference sequence). V dropped 1 base and J dropped 4 bases, with 10 bases sitting between them. The CDR3 is CASSIGGTGTGELFF. The CDR3 nucleotides are TGTGCCAGTAGTATAGGTGGGACGGGCACCGGGGAGCTGTTTTTT. The whole variable domain, remainder taken from reference TRBV19 and TRBJ2-2, is DGGITQSPKYLFRKEGQNVTLSCEQNLNHDAMYWYRQDPGQGLRLIYYSQIVNDFQKGDIAEGYSVSREKKESFPLTVTSAQKNPTAFYLCASSIGGTGTGELFFGEGSRLTVL.

This chain joins TRBV7-2 and TRBJ1-6; D is unresolved. V lost 3 bases, J lost 5 bases, and 8 bases lay in between. CDR3 length: 14 residues. CDR1 is SGHTA and CDR2 is FQGNSA in the germline V gene. The CDR3 here is CASSFRRDNSPLHF. CDR3 coding DNA: TGTGCCAGCAGCTTCCGTCGGGATAATTCACCCCTCCACTTT.

V usage is TRBV4-2 and J usage is TRBJ2-2; D is possibly TRBD1 (5 bases). V lost 3 bases to trimming and J lost 0 bases, with 8 bases between them. Per the germline V gene, CDR1 is LGHNA and CDR2 is YNFKEQ. The CDR3 spans 15 residues. The CDR3 sequence is CASSHGHPNTGELFF. DNA of the CDR3: TGTGCCAGCAGCCATGGACACCCGAACACCGGGGAGCTGTTTTTT.

V usage is TRBV6-5 and J usage is TRBJ2-3; possibly TRBD2 for D (5 bases). This CDR3 has 14 residues. Trimming pared 6 bases from V and 4 bases from J, leaving 14 bases between. Per germline, CDR1 MNHEY and CDR2 SVGAGI. This CDR3 is CASSPRGGADTQYF. As DNA, the CDR3 is TGTGCCAGCAGCCCCCGGGGTGGTGCAGATACGCAGTATTTT.

The sample holds one count of this clone. The J gene is TRBJ2-7, the V gene TRBV7-2; 7 bases agree with TRBD1. Germline values: CDR1 SGHTA, CDR2 FQGNSA. V was clipped by 4 bases and J by 6 bases; unmatched bases: 9. This CDR3 comprises 14 residues. The CDR3 here is CASSSGQIETEQYF. CDR3 sequence (DNA): TGTGCCAGCAGCTCGGGACAGATAGAAACCGAGCAGTACTTC.

This chain connects TRBV7-6 to TRBJ2-2, with D hard to call. V lost 1 base and J lost 2, with 8 bases in between. The length of the CDR3 is 15 residues. Germline loops: CDR1 SGHVS, CDR2 FNYEAQ. This chain's CDR3 is CASSLDGSNTGELFF. CDR3 DNA sequence: TGTGCCAGCAGCTTAGATGGCTCAAACACCGGGGAGCTGTTTTTT.

This sequence joins TRBV27 and TRBJ2-3; 7 bases agree with TRBD1. V was pared by 5 bases and J by 6 bases, with 8 bases of the junction left unmatched. Germline V gene sequence: CDR1 MNHEY, CDR2 SMNVEV (reference sequence). The CDR3 spans 14 residues. CDR3 nucleotide sequence: TGTGCCAGCAGTGGGGGACAGTACATCGATACGCAGTATTTT. Residues: CASSGGQYIDTQYF.

J is TRBJ2-2 and V is TRBV5-1; tentative D call: TRBD1 (5 bases). V shed 0 bases and J shed 4 bases, with 13 bases lying between them. CDR3 length equals 16 residues. Per germline, CDR1 SGHRS and CDR2 YFSETQ. The CDR3 nucleotides read TGCGCCAGCAGCTTGGGGGGCATTATGTCCACCGGGGAGCTGTTTTTT. Amino acids: CASSLGGIMSTGELFF.

The J gene is TRBJ1-1, the V gene TRBV5-1; D is unresolved. Germline CDR1 SGHRS, CDR2 YFSETQ. The CDR3 extends over 13 amino acids. V was trimmed by 2 bases and J by 2 bases, leaving 7 bases between them. This CDR3 is CASSLAANTEAFF. CDR3 DNA: TGCGCCAGCAGCTTAGCAGCTAACACTGAAGCTTTCTTT.

A single count supports this clone. This chain joins TRBV12-3 or TRBV12-4 and TRBJ1-2; no reliable D call. Between the trimmed V and J ends, which lost 8 bases and 4 bases, there was a span of 8 bases. CDR3 length: 11 amino acids. CDR3 nucleotides: TGTGCCAGCCAAGGAGGCTATGGCTACACCTTC. Its protein product is CASQGGYGYTF.

The chain combines TRBV29-1 with TRBJ1-4, with 7 bases identical to TRBD1. Trimming took 2 bases from V and 4 from J; bases not matched to a gene: 1. Germline V gives CDR1 SQVTM, CDR2 ANQGSEA. The CDR3 sequence is 13 residues long. The chain's CDR3 is CSVEQGVNEKLFF. The CDR3 DNA follows: TGCAGCGTTGAACAGGGGGTTAATGAAAAACTGTTTTTT. Filled out from reference TRBV29-1 and TRBJ1-4, the complete variable domain reads SAVISQKPSRDICQRGTSLTIQCQVDSQVTMMFWYRQQPGQSLTLIATANQGSEATYESGFVIDKFPISRPNLTFSTLTVSNMSPEDSSIYLCSVEQGVNEKLFFGSGTQLSVL.

Comment on this clone: Other DNA sequences within the sample encode an identical CDR3. The chain has TRBV27 and TRBJ2-7; 12 nucleotides line up with TRBD2. Germline V gives CDR1 MNHEY, CDR2 SMNVEV (reference sequence). V dropped 3 bases and J dropped 2; count of bases not matched to a gene: 2. This CDR3 is built from 15 residues. The DNA of the CDR3 is TGTGCCAGCAGTTTGAGACTAGCGGGAGCCTACGAGCAGTACTTC. Its translation: CASSLRLAGAYEQYF.

This chain links TRBV9 with TRBJ2-3; TRBD2 is a possible D gene (5 bases). V lost 0 bases, J lost 0 bases, and 14 bases lay in between. The length of the CDR3 is 17 residues. Germline CDR1 and CDR2: SGDLS and YYNGEE. CDR3: CASSVGPQLGSTDTQYF. The DNA for the CDR3 is TGTGCCAGCAGCGTAGGACCCCAACTAGGGAGCACAGATACGCAGTATTTT.

This rearrangement joins TRBV7-2 to TRBJ2-5; no clear D gene. The V gene lost 5 bases and the J gene lost 2 bases, with 12 bases spanning the gap. Germline V gives CDR1 SGHTA, CDR2 FQGNSA. CDR3 length: 14 amino acids. CDR3 residues: CASSLPTRQETQYF. The CDR3 DNA is TGTGCCAGCAGCCTGCCGACGCGTCAAGAGACCCAGTACTTC.

V gene TRBV20-1 combines with J gene TRBJ1-2; maybe TRBD1 (5 bases). The ends were cut back, 4 bases at V and 8 bases at J, with 11 bases in the middle. Germline V lookup: CDR1 DFQATT, CDR2 SNEGSKA (reference sequence). The CDR3 covers 11 residues. The CDR3 loop reads CSATTEGGYTF. CDR3 in DNA: TGCAGTGCTACGACAGAAGGGGGCTACACCTTC.